This TCR beta chain was identified in a study of human T cells and chemical hapten exposure. Study summary: Mainly, slight library volume differences in the pool made TCR yields vary.

The CDR3 extends over 14 amino acids. V lost 6 bases and J 0 bases, leaving 11 bases between the germline ends. CDR1 is ENHRY, CDR2 SYGVKD, per germline. The time point denotes: pre-sensitization, week 0. The treatment: therapeutic diphenylcyclopropenone sensitization with weekly scalp DPC. Unfractionated whole blood yielded total RNA. Unique molecular identifiers were attached to individual cDNA molecules during library preparation. TCRdb processed the RACE reads anew with MiXCR; each CDR3 protein has one entry. Among roughly 88,000 distinct CDR3 sequences listed, around 10% were seen once. This TCR was recovered from a middle-aged woman with alopecia areata. Some clones in this sample may be carry-over from other donors' samples. Sample: whole blood, taken in connection with sensitization to the hapten diphenylcyclopropenone (DPC). J is TRBJ1-2 and V is TRBV10-3; D uncertain. CDR3 protein: CAISDRLTNYGYTF. In DNA, the CDR3 is TGTGCCATCAGCGATCGGTTAACTAACTATGGCTACACCTTC.